The subject of this entry is one T cell receptor (delta chain). In this sample, this clone turned up a few times. Its antigen has not been determined. This likely reflects a read error, since a far larger clone is one base away. The limits of the CDR3 on the DNA are not certain, so only TCRdb's listed CDR3 is given. Additional DNA sequences in this sample encode the identical CDR3. The data stem from a study of γδ T cells in repeated Plasmodium falciparum infection (dated by TCRdb to the early 2020s). About the study as a whole: The natural-infection arm enrolled Malian children exposed to intense seasonal malaria transmission, compared against age and gender matched Australian children. Several malaria-naive U.S. adults underwent four controlled human malaria infections by bites from P. falciparum NF54-infected Anopheles stephensi mosquitoes over approximately 620 days. Controlled-infection subjects were sampled at baseline, immediately before selected infections, and 21 days after each infection. The gammadelta TCR repertoires from Mali were analysed in two ways: cross-sectionally during periods with no transmission, and longitudinally across episodes of acute febrile malaria. The study examined how repeated Plasmodium falciparum infection shapes the human gammadelta T cell repertoire, using natural infection in Mali and controlled human malaria infection. Paper-wide results and their limitations: Compared with Australian children, Malian children appeared to have Vdelta2-negative gammadelta TCR repertoires that were more clonally expanded, less diverse and less shared. The Malian cohort was drawn from a small rural village made up mostly of one ethnic group, which limits generalizability. In Vdelta2-negative, largely Vdelta1+, gammadelta TCR repertoires, repeated controlled infections appeared to drive waves of new clonotype selection. Because the controlled-infection cohort was small, analysis of inter-individual variability in gammadelta T cell responses was limited. Vgamma9/Vdelta2+ TCR repertoires showed a highly stable polyclonal repertoire over time and infection, with many inter-individual overlapping TCRgamma sequences.

For bulk TCR repertoire analysis, Vgamma9/Vdelta2+ and Vdelta2-negative gammadelta T cell populations were isolated by flow sorting from peripheral blood mononuclear cells. From the cysteine up to the phenylalanine, the CDR3 has a length of 19 residues. The CDR1 and CDR2 encoded by the germline V gene (reference sequence) are TVYSNPD and GDNSRS. The library was built by means of multiplex PCR. Sequenced using an Illumina MiSeq. From each sorted gammadelta T cell sample, both TCR gamma (TRG) and TCR delta (TRD) chains were sequenced. In the original analysis: The repertoire analyses used clonotype tree plots, the accumulated frequency of the top 20 clonotypes, and diversity index (DI) and D75 metrics. TCRdb called clones anew from the public reads via CATT; matching DNA rows were later pooled. The V and J calls reflect TCRdb's pipeline rather than the authors' work. This sample comprises 45,000 to 60,000 delta-chain clones, approximately 1.8% of them detected only once. The top ten clones comprise around 22% of the sample.

The receptor was isolated from a pool of human donors (malaria-infected and uninfected, not separated). Rearrangement joined TRDV3 to TRDJ1; TRDD3, the table's D call, lacks a check against the DNA. Sequencing input: gamma-delta T cells from blood. The CDR3 reads as follows: CASPYELRFWGYGSDKLIF.